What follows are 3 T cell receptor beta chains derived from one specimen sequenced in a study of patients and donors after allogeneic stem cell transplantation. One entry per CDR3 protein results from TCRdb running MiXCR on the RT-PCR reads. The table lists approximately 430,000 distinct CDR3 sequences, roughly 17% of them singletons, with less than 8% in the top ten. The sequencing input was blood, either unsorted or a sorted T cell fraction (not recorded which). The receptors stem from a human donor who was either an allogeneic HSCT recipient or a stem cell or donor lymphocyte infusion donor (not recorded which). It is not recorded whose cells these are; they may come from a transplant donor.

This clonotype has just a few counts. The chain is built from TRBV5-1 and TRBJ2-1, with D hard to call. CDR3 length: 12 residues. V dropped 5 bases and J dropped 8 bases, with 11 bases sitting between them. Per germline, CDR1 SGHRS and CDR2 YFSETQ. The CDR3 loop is CASRMTADEQFF. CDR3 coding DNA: TGCGCCAGCAGAATGACTGCTGATGAGCAGTTCTTC.

The DNA for the CDR3 is TGTGCCAGCAGAAGGGACTTGCGGACTGAAGCTTTCTTT. It specifies CASRRDLRTEAFF. The rearrangement joins TRBV6-1 to TRBJ1-1, with a tentative D call TRBD1 (5 bases). Germline CDR1 MNHNS, CDR2 SASEGT. Trimming left V 6 bases short and J 5 bases short, with 13 bases between. CDR3 length: 13 amino acids.

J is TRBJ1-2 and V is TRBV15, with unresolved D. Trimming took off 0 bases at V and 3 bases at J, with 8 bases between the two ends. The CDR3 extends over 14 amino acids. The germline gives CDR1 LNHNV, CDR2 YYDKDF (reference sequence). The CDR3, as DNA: TGTGCCACCAGCAGAGATCGCCGTTACTATGGCTACACCTTC. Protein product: CATSRDRRYYGYTF. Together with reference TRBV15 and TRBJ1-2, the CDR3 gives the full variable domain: DAMVIQNPRYQVTQFGKPVTLSCSQTLNHNVMYWYQQKSSQAPKLLFHYYDKDFNNEADTPDNFQSRRPNTSFCFLDIRSPGLGDTAMYLCATSRDRRYYGYTFGSGTRLTVV.